The TCR beta chain described here comes from a study of response to subunit inactivated influenza vaccine (dated by TCRdb to between 2018 and 2020). Notes on the research overall: Deep quantitative profiling of the T cell receptor repertoire was used in the study to follow responses to a trivalent subunit inactivated influenza vaccine.

In regard to this clonotype: Its cognate antigen has yet to be identified. Base qualities were left out, and no much larger clone turns up one base away.

Library prep was done by RT-PCR. The instrument given in TCRdb is Illumina HiSeq 2500. In-frame beta chains were kept once TCRdb had trimmed the public reads at Q25 with fastp and called clones with MiXCR. Identical CDR3 proteins give one entry, which carries the most common genes and DNA. Within this sample are roughly 170,000 distinct CDR3 sequences, with nearly 9.5% of them counted one time only. The top ten hold roughly a tenth of the sample. Paper-wide results and their limitations: According to the authors, only a limited number of new T cells may be recruited by each seasonal influenza vaccination.

This material consisted of non-naive T cells sorted from PBMCs, taken on the day of vaccination. Per the publication, the cell subset or site label means: memory T cell fraction. The TCR comes from a man aged 45-65 years who received an inactivated influenza vaccine. Donor details come from another sample of the same person, matched by shared clones.

The CDR3 region has the sequence CATSRGAAEYGYTF. At the DNA level, the sequence is TGTGCCACCAGCAGAGGGGCGGCCGAATATGGCTACACCTTC. This chain joins TRBV15 to TRBJ1-2, with the D gene call left open. Spanning cysteine to phenylalanine, the CDR3 consists of 14 amino acids. The CDR3 DNA has 42 bases and is translated from base 1. Deletion took 1 base off V and 5 bases off J, with a span of 11 bases between the germline ends. CDR1 and CDR2 (LNHNV, YYDKDF) derive from the germline V gene (reference sequence).